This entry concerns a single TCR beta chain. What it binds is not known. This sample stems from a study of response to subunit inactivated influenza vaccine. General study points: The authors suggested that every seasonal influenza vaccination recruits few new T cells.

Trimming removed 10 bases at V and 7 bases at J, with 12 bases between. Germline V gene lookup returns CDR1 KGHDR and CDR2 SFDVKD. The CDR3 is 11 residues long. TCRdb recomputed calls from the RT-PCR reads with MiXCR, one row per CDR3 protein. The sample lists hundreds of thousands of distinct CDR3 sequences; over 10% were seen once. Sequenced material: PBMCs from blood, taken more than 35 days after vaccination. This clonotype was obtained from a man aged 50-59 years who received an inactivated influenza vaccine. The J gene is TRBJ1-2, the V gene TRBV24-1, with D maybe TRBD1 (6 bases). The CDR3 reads CATFGGCGYTF. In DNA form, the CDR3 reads TGTGCCACGTTCGGGGGCTGTGGCTACACCTTC.